These T cell receptor beta chains were read from a single sample in a study of control samples from healthy donors and cancer patients. Libraries were prepared by immunoSEQ multiplex PCR; TCRdb keeps only in-frame clonotypes and omits some of them. Of 350,000 to 450,000 clones listed, 80% to 95% were seen once; the top ten hold about 6.3%. Sequenced sample: PBMCs. These receptors all stem from a man aged 40-49 years with head and neck cancer. Each CDR3 is given with its conserved first and last residue. A D gene is named only where the DNA matches it firmly. Clone size is stated in some rows and not others, as once, few, many or a class when expanded.

j_call | d_call | clone_size | v_call | cdr3_aa | cdr3_nt
TRBJ2-7 | NA | NA | TRBV11-2 | CASSTRLVDEQYF | TGTGCCAGCAGCACCCGACTAGTCGACGAGCAGTACTTC
TRBJ2-5 | TRBD2 | NA | TRBV4-3 | CASSHSGGVQETQYF | TGCGCCAGCAGCCATAGCGGGGGGGTCCAAGAGACCCAGTACTTC
TRBJ2-3 | TRBD2 | NA | TRBV6-4 | CASSEGLAEVDTQYF | TGTGCCAGCAGTGAGGGACTAGCGGAGGTCGATACGCAGTATTTT
TRBJ2-1 | TRBD1 | NA | TRBV27 | CASRRPGQTHNEQFF | TGTGCCAGCCGGAGGCCGGGACAGACCCACAATGAGCAGTTCTTC
TRBJ1-1 | NA | few | TRBV6-5 | CASSYGLMNTEAFF | TGTGCCAGCAGTTACGGGTTAATGAACACTGAAGCTTTCTTT
TRBJ2-1 | NA | NA | TRBV4-1 | CASSQVRGNEQFF | TGCGCCAGCAGCCAAGTTCGGGGGAATGAGCAGTTCTTC
TRBJ2-7 | TRBD2 | NA | TRBV18 | CASSPSSGSSYEQYF | TGTGCCAGCTCACCGTCTAGCGGTAGCTCCTACGAGCAGTACTTC
TRBJ2-5 | NA | NA | TRBV12-2 | CASRSPGTGLETQYF | TGTGCAAGTCGCTCTCCGGGGACAGGGCTGGAGACCCAGTACTTC
TRBJ2-3 | TRBD2 | few | TRBV28 | CASSTLQGGPDTQYF | TGTGCCAGCAGTACCCTGCAGGGAGGGCCAGATACGCAGTATTTT
TRBJ2-1 | NA | NA | TRBV6-4 | CASSDTDFGDEQFF | TGTGCCAGCAGTGACACGGACTTCGGTGATGAGCAGTTCTTC
TRBJ2-7 | TRBD2 | NA | TRBV5-1 | CASSSVAGYEQYF | TGCGCCAGCAGCTCCGTAGCGGGGTACGAGCAGTACTTC
TRBJ2-3 | TRBD2 | NA | TRBV2 | CASSPLAGGTDTQYF | TGTGCCAGCAGTCCACTAGCGGGAGGCACAGATACGCAGTATTTT